These 8 T cell receptor beta chains came from one sample sequenced in a study of blood T cell repertoires in COVID-19. Only in-frame clones appear in the TCRdb table, and some are missing; sequencing was by immunoSEQ multiplex PCR. The sample shows more than 75,000 clones, approximately 89% of them seen only once. Sequenced sample: peripheral blood. These receptors all come from a man aged 50 to 59 with acute or convalescent COVID-19.

Judged by abundance, this clone is medium-sized. The J gene is TRBJ2-1, the V gene TRBV7-9; weak D call: TRBD2 (5 bases). V shed 3 bases and J shed 10 bases, with 10 bases lying between them. Germline V CDR1 and CDR2: SEHNR, FQNEAQ (reference sequence). This CDR3 has 12 residues. The CDR3 loop is CASSFPPGEQFF. CDR3 nucleotides: TGTGCCAGCAGCTTCCCGCCGGGGGAGCAGTTCTTC.

The chain links TRBV3-1 (or the pseudogene TRBV3-2) to TRBJ2-1; 14 bases map to TRBD2. Germline V gene sequence: CDR1 LGHDT, CDR2 YNNKEL (reference sequence). J was trimmed by 4 bases and V by 1 base; bases with no gene match: 9. This CDR3 is built from 19 residues. The CDR3 sequence is CASSQVSTGLAGGYNEQFF. In nucleotides, the CDR3 is TGTGCCAGCAGCCAAGTCTCAACCGGACTAGCGGGAGGTTACAATGAGCAGTTCTTC.

V usage is TRBV9 and J usage is TRBJ2-1, with 12 bases fitting TRBD1. V trimming: 3 bases; J trimming: 6 bases; junction bases outside the gene matches: 13. Germline V gives CDR1 SGDLS, CDR2 YYNGEE. The CDR3 is 18 amino acids. CDR3 nucleotide sequence: TGTGCCAGCAGCGCCGGGACAGGGGGCCTCGCCACAGTCAATGAGCAGTTCTTC. Its protein is CASSAGTGGLATVNEQFF. Full variable domain (remainder filled in from reference TRBV9 and TRBJ2-1): DSGVTQTPKHLITATGQRVTLRCSPRSGDLSVYWYQQSLDQGLQFLIQYYNGEERAKGNILERFSAQQFPDLHSELNLSSLELGDSALYFCASSAGTGGLATVNEQFFGPGTRLTVL.

The rearrangement uses TRBV7-9 and TRBJ2-6, with 8 positions matching TRBD1. This CDR3 is built from 18 residues. Germline trimming cut 2 bases from V and 0 bases from J; bases unmatched to any gene: 6. CDR1 and CDR2 from the germline V gene are SEHNR and FQNEAQ (reference sequence). The CDR3 loop is CASSLLPDRDSGANVLTF. The DNA for the CDR3 is TGTGCCAGCAGCTTACTACCGGACAGGGACTCTGGGGCCAACGTCCTGACTTTC.

This clone was detected once. This chain links TRBV6-5 with TRBJ2-2; maybe TRBD2 (6 bases). V shed 7 bases and J shed 2 bases, with 8 bases lying between them. The CDR3 spans 13 residues. Per germline, CDR1 MNHEY and CDR2 SVGAGI. CDR3 sequence (DNA): TGTGCCAGCATGACTAGTAACACCGGGGAGCTGTTTTTT. Its protein product is CASMTSNTGELFF.

The chain joins TRBV5-1 to TRBJ2-2, with D unresolved. The CDR3 sequence is 16 residues long. With 1 base removed from V and 0 bases from J, the gap between germline ends came to 10 bases. Per germline, CDR1 SGHRS and CDR2 YFSETQ. CDR3 sequence reads: CASSLWSPPNTGELFF. In DNA form, the CDR3 reads TGCGCCAGCAGCTTGTGGAGCCCGCCGAACACCGGGGAGCTGTTTTTT.

The chain is built from TRBV10-2 and TRBJ1-1; D gene ambiguous. The germline CDR1 and CDR2 sequences are WSHSY and SAAADI. Trimming took 1 base from V and 8 from J, leaving 14 bases between them. CDR3 length: 14 residues. CDR3 amino acids: CASSEYTGREEAFF. CDR3 DNA sequence: TGCGCCAGCAGTGAGTACACGGGCCGGGAAGAAGCTTTCTTT.

A note on this clone: The sample holds other DNA sequences that translate to the same CDR3. The V and J genes are TRBV18 and TRBJ2-1, with D possibly TRBD2 on 5 matching bases. From germline, CDR1 is KGHSH and CDR2 LQKENI. V lost 6 bases to trimming and J lost 6 bases, with 12 bases between them. This CDR3 comprises 13 residues. The CDR3, as DNA: TGTGCCAGCTCCCCCGGACTGTTCAATGAGCAGTTCTTC. Protein product: CASSPGLFNEQFF.